The rows below give T cell receptor beta chains drawn from one sample of a study of cytomegalovirus exposure and HLA in healthy donors. Data came from immunoSEQ multiplex PCR; TCRdb stores just in-frame clones and leaves some out. The table records about 190,000 clones, 78% of them present only once. Sample: PBMCs. These receptors came from a woman aged 25 to 39 in good health and CMV-seropositive. CDR3s include the opening cysteine and the closing phenylalanine or tryptophan. The D gene is left open where the match is weak. Clone sizes are given selectively: once, few, many, or a class where the clone is expanded.

>TRBD1|TRBV5-8|NA|TRBJ1-2
TGTGCCAGCAGCTTCTTAGGCCAGGGGGTTGACTATGGCTACACCTTC
CASSFLGQGVDYGYTF
>TRBD1|TRBV5-6|NA|TRBJ2-3
TGTGCCAGCAGTACAACAGGGGAATGGTTGACAGATACGCAGTATTTT
CASSTTGEWLTDTQYF
>TRBD1|TRBV4-3|NA|TRBJ1-3
TGCGCCAGCAGCCAAGGACAGGGGGGATATACCATATATTTT
CASSQGQGGYTIYF
>NA|TRBV2|NA|TRBJ1-3
TGTGCCAGCAGTGGACTTACCTCCTTAGATTTT
CASSGLTSLDF
>TRBD1|TRBV11-3|NA|TRBJ1-6
TGTGCCAGCAGCCAAGGATGGTACAGGGGGCTCTCCTATAATTCACCCCTCCACTTT
CASSQGWYRGLSYNSPLHF
>TRBD2|TRBV7-7|NA|TRBJ2-1
TGTGCTAGCAGCTTATCACCCGGGACTACTTACAATGAGCAGTTCTTC
CASSLSPGTTYNEQFF
>TRBD1|TRBV25-1|NA|TRBJ2-7
TGTGCCAGCAGTGAGGGGGCAGGGACAGGGGACCTCTACGAGCAGTACTTC
CASSEGAGTGDLYEQYF
>TRBD1|TRBV27|NA|TRBJ2-1
TGTGCCAGCAGTCCAGGACAGGCCTACAATGAGCAGTTCTTC
CASSPGQAYNEQFF
>NA|TRBV6-4|few|TRBJ1-1
TGTGCCAGCAGTGACGCAGGAACGAGTACTGAAGCTTTCTTT
CASSDAGTSTEAFF
>NA|TRBV6-6|NA|TRBJ1-1
TGTGCCAGCAGTTCGCTACCCAGGACTGAAGCTTTCTTT
CASSSLPRTEAFF
>TRBD1|TRBV5-1|NA|TRBJ1-1
TGCGCCAGCAGCTTGGAACCGGGACAGGCGACTGAAGCTTTCTTT
CASSLEPGQATEAFF
>NA|TRBV2|NA|TRBJ2-5
TGTGCCAGCAGTGCTAGCCAAGAGACCCAGTACTTC
CASSASQETQYF
>TRBD2|TRBV5-1|once|TRBJ2-1
TGCGCCAGCTCACCGGGGGGTGGAGGGTCCTACAATGAGCAGTTCTTC
CASSPGGGGSYNEQFF
>TRBD1|TRBV5-1|NA|TRBJ2-5
TGCGCCAGCAGCCCCGGGACAGGAGAGACCCAGTACTTC
CASSPGTGETQYF
>NA|TRBV5-4|NA|TRBJ1-1
TGTGCCAGCAGCTTTACGGTGAACACTGAAGCTTTCTTT
CASSFTVNTEAFF
>NA|TRBV7-9|NA|TRBJ2-7
TGTGCCAGCAGTCCGGACAGTCTTAACGAGCAGTACTTC
CASSPDSLNEQYF
>NA|TRBV9|NA|TRBJ1-1
TGTGCCAGCAGCGCCGGGGGTTGGGGCACTGAAGCTTTCTTT
CASSAGGWGTEAFF
>TRBD2|TRBV5-1|NA|TRBJ2-1
TGCGCCAGCAGCCTACTAGCGGGAGGCTACAATGAGCAGTTCTTC
CASSLLAGGYNEQFF
>NA|TRBV27|NA|TRBJ2-7
TGTGCCAGCAGTTTAGGTCAGGGCGAGCAGTACTTC
CASSLGQGEQYF
>NA|TRBV6-1|NA|TRBJ2-7
TGTGCCAGCAGTGACACCGGCTACGAGCAGTACTTC
CASSDTGYEQYF
>NA|TRBV28|NA|TRBJ1-2
TGTGCCAGCAGTTTATTCCTCTATGGCTACACCTTC
CASSLFLYGYTF
>TRBD2|TRBV11-2|NA|TRBJ2-3
TGTGCCAGCAGCTTTCGGGCTAGCGGCCACACAGATACGCAGTATTTT
CASSFRASGHTDTQYF
>NA|TRBV4-1|NA|TRBJ2-1
TGCGCCACCACCGGGACTGACCACAATGAGCAGTTCTTC
CATTGTDHNEQFF
>TRBD2|TRBV4-1|NA|TRBJ2-3
TGCGCCAGCAGCCAACCGGGGGGAGATACGCAGTATTTT
CASSQPGGDTQYF
>NA|TRBV14|NA|TRBJ1-4
TGTGCCAGCAGCCAAATAACCGCCGCCGGAGAGAATGAAAAACTGTTTTTT
CASSQITAAGENEKLFF
>TRBD1|TRBV9|NA|TRBJ1-2
TGTGCCAGCAGCGCCTGGGGACAGGGGGAATGTGGCTACACCTTC
CASSAWGQGECGYTF